The 12 T cell receptor beta chains presented below share a single source sample, sequenced in a study of cytomegalovirus exposure and HLA in healthy donors. Researchers ran the PCR with 60 Vbeta and 13 Jbeta primers. Sequenced by immunoSEQ multiplex PCR; TCRdb stores in-frame clones only, minus some. This sample contains about 100,000 clones. The sample taken for sequencing was PBMCs. The receptors were sampled from a man aged 45-65 years in good health and CMV-seronegative.

The rearrangement links TRBV19 to TRBJ1-5; 7 nucleotides match TRBD1. Germline loops: CDR1 LNHDA, CDR2 SQIVND (reference sequence). The CDR3 loop spans 15 amino acids. V shed 5 bases, J shed 6 bases, and the junction held 10 bases outside the gene matches. CDR3 loop: CASSFDRAGPQPQHF. CDR3 sequence (DNA): TGTGCCAGTAGTTTCGACAGGGCTGGCCCTCAGCCCCAGCATTTT.

The J gene is TRBJ1-5, the V gene TRBV5-1; 9 positions agree with TRBD1. The CDR3 totals 13 residues. In germline, CDR1 is SGHRS, CDR2 YFSETQ. With 0 bases clipped from V and 11 bases from J, the junction kept 3 bases outside the gene matches. The CDR3 reads CASSLAGTGTQHF. CDR3 sequence (DNA): TGCGCCAGCAGCTTGGCTGGGACAGGGACCCAGCATTTT.

The chain joins TRBV4-3 to TRBJ2-5; D unclear. V was clipped by 1 base and J by 6 bases, with 6 bases between them. There are 12 residues in the CDR3. The germline V gene has CDR1 LGHNA and CDR2 YSLEER. The CDR3 here is CASSQGRQTQYF. The CDR3 coding sequence is TGCGCCAGCAGCCAAGGGCGGCAGACCCAGTACTTC.

The chain links TRBV5-6 to TRBJ1-3; no reliable D call. Trimming removed 3 bases at V and 0 bases at J, with 10 bases between. The CDR3 consists of 15 residues. Germline CDR1 and CDR2: SGHDT and YYEEEE. The chain's CDR3 is CASSSILNSGNTIYF. CDR3 bases: TGTGCCAGCAGCTCCATACTCAACTCTGGAAACACCATATATTTT. The full variable domain, in which reference TRBV5-6 and TRBJ1-3 provide the parts outside the CDR3, is DAGVTQSPTHLIKTRGQQVTLRCSPKSGHDTVSWYQQALGQGPQFIFQYYEEEERQRGNFPDRFSGHQFPNYSSELNVNALLLGDSALYLCASSSILNSGNTIYFGEGSWLTVV.

V gene TRBV4-2 combines with J gene TRBJ1-4; D is possibly TRBD1 (6 bases). Deletions cut 1 base from V and 8 bases from J, with 14 bases between. The CDR3 totals 15 residues. Germline values: CDR1 LGHNA, CDR2 YNFKEQ. This CDR3 is CASSQVLGGGEKLFF. DNA of the CDR3: TGTGCCAGCAGCCAAGTCCTGGGGGGGGGCGAAAAACTGTTTTTT.

The chain is built from TRBV18 and TRBJ2-1; 7 bases are a match to TRBD2. The germline V gene encodes CDR1 KGHSH and CDR2 LQKENI. Trimming cost V 1 base and J 10 bases; bases outside gene matches: 10. The length of the CDR3 is 15 residues. CDR3 region: CASSPLSPGGKEQFF. CDR3 DNA: TGTGCCAGCTCACCACTTAGCCCCGGGGGGAAGGAGCAGTTCTTC. Based on the CDR3 plus reference TRBV18 and TRBJ2-1, the full variable domain is NAGVMQNPRHLVRRRGQEARLRCSPMKGHSHVYWYRQLPEEGLKFMVYLQKENIIDESGMPKERFSAEFPKEGPSILRIQQVVRGDSAAYFCASSPLSPGGKEQFFGPGTRLTVL.

This chain uses TRBV4-1 with TRBJ1-2, with D maybe TRBD1 (5 bases). The V gene lost 0 bases and the J gene lost 3 bases, with 14 bases spanning the gap. Per the germline V gene, CDR1 is MGHRA and CDR2 is YSYEKL. The CDR3 length is 16 residues. CDR3 in DNA: TGCGCCAGCAGCCAAGATCCAAGGGGAGGGGACTATGGCTACACCTTC. It encodes CASSQDPRGGDYGYTF.

The chain is built from TRBV6-5 and TRBJ2-5; D possibly corresponds to TRBD2 (7 bases). CDR1 MNHEY and CDR2 SVGAGI come from the germline V gene. Trimming took off 7 bases at V and 5 bases at J, with 14 bases between the two ends. The CDR3 runs to 13 residues. CDR3 residues: CASKGGGWETQYF. Here the CDR3 DNA reads TGTGCCAGCAAGGGAGGGGGTTGGGAGACCCAGTACTTC.

The chain uses TRBV18 and TRBJ1-5; TRBD1 matches at 7 bases. Unmatched junction bases numbered 5, after V lost 3 bases and J lost 3 bases. From germline, CDR1 is KGHSH and CDR2 LQKENI. The CDR3 consists of 15 residues. CDR3 nucleotides: TGTGCCAGCTCACCGGGGGACAGATACAATCAGCCCCAGCATTTT. Its translation is CASSPGDRYNQPQHF.

This chain links TRBV18 with TRBJ2-7, with a tentative D call TRBD1 (6 bases). This CDR3 has 15 amino acids. The ends were cut back, 5 bases at V and 2 bases at J, with 16 bases in the middle. Germline CDR1 reads KGHSH; CDR2 reads LQKENI. The CDR3 here is CASSEVWTAAYEQYF. CDR3 nucleotide sequence: TGTGCCAGCTCAGAGGTTTGGACAGCTGCCTACGAGCAGTACTTC. Complete variable domain (other parts from reference TRBV18 and TRBJ2-7): NAGVMQNPRHLVRRRGQEARLRCSPMKGHSHVYWYRQLPEEGLKFMVYLQKENIIDESGMPKERFSAEFPKEGPSILRIQQVVRGDSAAYFCASSEVWTAAYEQYFGPGTRLTVT.

The chain employs TRBV9 and TRBJ1-1; 7 positions match TRBD1. The J segment lost 4 bases and the V segment lost 4 bases, leaving 4 bases of the junction unmatched. This CDR3 is built from 13 residues. Germline lookup yields CDR1 SGDLS and CDR2 YYNGEE. This CDR3 reads CASSTSGGTEAFF. The CDR3 nucleotides are TGTGCCAGCAGCACCTCAGGGGGCACTGAAGCTTTCTTT.

This chain links TRBV5-4 with TRBJ2-1, with 7 bases that match TRBD2. The ends lost 3 bases at V and 5 bases at J; junction bases unmatched: 8. This CDR3 is built from 15 residues. CDR1 is SGHNT and CDR2 is YYREEE in the germline V gene (reference sequence). CDR3 nucleotide sequence: TGTGCCAGCAGCTCGGGAGGCTGGCAGGACAATGAGCAGTTCTTC. Translation: CASSSGGWQDNEQFF.